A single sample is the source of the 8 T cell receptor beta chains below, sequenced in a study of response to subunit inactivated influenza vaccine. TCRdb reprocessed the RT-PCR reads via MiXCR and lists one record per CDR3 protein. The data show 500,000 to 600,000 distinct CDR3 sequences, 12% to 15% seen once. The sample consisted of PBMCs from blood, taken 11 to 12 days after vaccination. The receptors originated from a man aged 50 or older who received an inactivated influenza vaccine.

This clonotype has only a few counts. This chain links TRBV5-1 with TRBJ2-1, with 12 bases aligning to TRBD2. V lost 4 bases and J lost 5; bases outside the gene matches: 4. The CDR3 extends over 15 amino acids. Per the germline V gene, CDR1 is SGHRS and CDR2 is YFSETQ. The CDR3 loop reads CASSARTSGDNEQFF. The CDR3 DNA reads TGCGCCAGCAGCGCCCGGACTAGCGGGGACAATGAGCAGTTCTTC.

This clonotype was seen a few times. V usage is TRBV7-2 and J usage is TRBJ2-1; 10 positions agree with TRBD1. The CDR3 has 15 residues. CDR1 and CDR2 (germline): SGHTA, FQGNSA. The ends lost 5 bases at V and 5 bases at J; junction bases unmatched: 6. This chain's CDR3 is CASSARDRGNNEQFF. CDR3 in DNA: TGTGCCAGCAGCGCCCGGGACAGGGGTAACAATGAGCAGTTCTTC. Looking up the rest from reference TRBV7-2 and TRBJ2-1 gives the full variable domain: GAGVSQSPSNKVTEKGKDVELRCDPISGHTALYWYRQSLGQGLEFLIYFQGNSAPDKSGLPSDRFSAERTGGSVSTLTIQRTQQEDSAVYLCASSARDRGNNEQFFGPGTRLTVL.

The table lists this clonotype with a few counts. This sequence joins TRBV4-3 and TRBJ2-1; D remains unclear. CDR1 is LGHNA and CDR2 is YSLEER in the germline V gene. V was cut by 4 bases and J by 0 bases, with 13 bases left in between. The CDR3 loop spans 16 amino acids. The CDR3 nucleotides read TGCGCCAGCAGCCCAAGATACCCTAACTCCTACAATGAGCAGTTCTTC. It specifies CASSPRYPNSYNEQFF.

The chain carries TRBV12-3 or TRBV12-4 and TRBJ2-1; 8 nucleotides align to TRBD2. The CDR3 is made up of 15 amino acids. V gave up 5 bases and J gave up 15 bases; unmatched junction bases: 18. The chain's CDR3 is CASSSQPGGARYPFF. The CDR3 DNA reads TGTGCCAGCAGTAGCCAACCCGGGGGGGCGAGGTATCCGTTCTTC.

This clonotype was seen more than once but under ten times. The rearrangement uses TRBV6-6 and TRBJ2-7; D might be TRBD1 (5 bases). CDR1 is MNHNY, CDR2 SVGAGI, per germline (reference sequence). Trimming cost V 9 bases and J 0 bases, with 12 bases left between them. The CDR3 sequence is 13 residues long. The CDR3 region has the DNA TGTGCCAGTTCCAGGGTGGGCTCCTACGAGCAGTACTTC. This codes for CASSRVGSYEQYF.

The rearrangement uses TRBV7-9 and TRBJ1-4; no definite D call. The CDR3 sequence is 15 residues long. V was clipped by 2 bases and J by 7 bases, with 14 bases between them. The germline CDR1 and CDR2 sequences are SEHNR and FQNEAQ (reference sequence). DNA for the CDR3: TGTGCCAGCAGCTTATCCCTTCGTGGGATTGAAAAACTGTTTTTT. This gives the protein CASSLSLRGIEKLFF. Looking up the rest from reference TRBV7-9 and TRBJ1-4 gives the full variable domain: DTGVSQNPRHKITKRGQNVTFRCDPISEHNRLYWYRQTLGQGPEFLTYFQNEAQLEKSRLLSDRFSAERPKGSFSTLEIQRTEQGDSAMYLCASSLSLRGIEKLFFGSGTQLSVL.

CDR3 amino acids: CASSLVRGKSNQPQHF. The CDR3 DNA is TGTGCCAGCAGCTTAGTTAGGGGGAAGAGCAATCAGCCCCAGCATTTT. V gene TRBV7-9 combines with J gene TRBJ1-5; weak D call: TRBD1 (6 bases). The CDR3 spans 16 residues. Germline CDR1 reads SEHNR; CDR2 reads FQNEAQ (reference sequence). Trimming removed 1 base at V and 1 base at J, with 11 bases between. The full variable domain, completed using reference TRBV7-9 and TRBJ1-5, is DTGVSQNPRHKITKRGQNVTFRCDPISEHNRLYWYRQTLGQGPEFLTYFQNEAQLEKSRLLSDRFSAERPKGSFSTLEIQRTEQGDSAMYLCASSLVRGKSNQPQHFGDGTRLSIL.

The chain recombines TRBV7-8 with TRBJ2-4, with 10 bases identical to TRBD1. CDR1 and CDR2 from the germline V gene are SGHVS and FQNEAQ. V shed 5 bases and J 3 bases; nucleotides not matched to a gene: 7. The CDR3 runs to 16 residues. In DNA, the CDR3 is TGTGCCAGCAGCCAAAGGGACAGGGGTTTCAAAAACATTCAGTACTTC. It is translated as CASSQRDRGFKNIQYF.